Included here is one T cell receptor beta chain sequence, with context. Generated by immunoSEQ multiplex PCR, the TCRdb table keeps only in-frame clones and is missing some. The repertoire holds some 2,000,000 clones, with approximately 96% as singletons. Trimming stripped 3 bases from V and 4 bases from J, with 12 bases between. Germline CDR1 SGHTA, CDR2 FQGTGA. The CDR3 runs to 15 residues. This specimen comes from a study of shared clonotypes between healthy human individuals. Turning to the study itself: The composition of the donors was a couple of women and three men aged 18 to 49.

This rearrangement joins TRBV7-3 to TRBJ2-2; D is perhaps TRBD1 (5 bases). The receptor was isolated from a man aged 18 to 30 in good health. Sequencing was performed on naive CD4+ T cells sorted from blood. Described subset: CD45RA+ positively selected. The CDR3 DNA follows: TGTGCCAGCAGCTTGGGGCCCCCTGGCACCGGGGAGCTGTTTTTT. Protein sequence: CASSLGPPGTGELFF.